These 29 T cell receptor beta chains were sequenced from one sample in a study of CD8+CD57+ T cells in acquired aplastic anemia. CDR3 and TCR beta VDJ profiling relied on a genomic DNA template. TCRdb itself ran the reads through MiXCR, one entry per CDR3 protein. The sample carries 100,000 to 150,000 distinct CDR3 sequences, around 46% recorded once. Input material: sorted CD4+, CD8+, or CD8+CD57+ T cells (not recorded which) from PBMCs. These receptors were taken from a human donor in good health, serving as a control.

This clonotype was picked up many times. The chain is built from TRBV6-1 and TRBJ1-5; 8 bases fit TRBD1. Germline CDR1 MNHNS, CDR2 SASEGT. There are 16 residues in the CDR3. The trim removed 8 bases at V and 3 bases at J, leaving 12 bases unmatched. CDR3 region: CASQQRTGTINQPQHF. In DNA form, the CDR3 reads TGTGCCAGCCAACAAAGGACAGGGACAATCAATCAGCCCCAGCATTTT.

A few counts support this clonotype. The gene calls are TRBV2 and TRBJ2-7, with 8 bases matching TRBD2. The CDR3 is 12 residues long. V was pared by 11 bases and J by 0 bases, with 3 bases of the junction left unmatched. Per the germline V gene, CDR1 is SNHLY and CDR2 is FYNNEI. CDR3 nucleotide sequence: TGTGCCTCGACTAGCGACTCCTACGAGCAGTACTTC. The encoded protein is CASTSDSYEQYF.

This chain connects TRBV25-1 to TRBJ2-3; no clear D. The length of the CDR3 is 12 residues. The V gene's germline CDR1 is MGHDK and CDR2 SYGVNS. Deletions cut 8 bases from V and 0 bases from J, with 6 bases between. The chain's CDR3 is CASATSTDTQYF. In DNA, the CDR3 is TGTGCCAGCGCAACTAGCACAGATACGCAGTATTTT. The full variable domain, in which reference TRBV25-1 and TRBJ2-3 provide the parts outside the CDR3, is EADIYQTPRYLVIGTGKKITLECSQTMGHDKMYWYQQDPGMELHLIHYSYGVNSTEKGDLSSESTVSRIRTEHFPLTLESARPSHTSQYLCASATSTDTQYFGPGTRLTVL.

In this sample, this clonotype turned up a few times. The genes are TRBV18 and TRBJ2-3, with 10 positions matching TRBD2. From germline, CDR1 is KGHSH and CDR2 LQKENI. This CDR3 region has 16 residues. The V and J ends lost 3 bases and 6 bases, in that order; junction bases with no gene match: 9. The CDR3 region has the DNA TGTGCCAGCTCACCTAGCGGGGGGCGCCTTAAGGATACGCAGTATTTT. Translated: CASSPSGGRLKDTQYF.

The DNA for the CDR3 is TGTGCCAGTAGCGAGGGGGGAAGGCAGCCCCAGCATTTT. It translates to CASSEGGRQPQHF. The J gene is TRBJ1-5, the V gene TRBV19; perhaps TRBD1 as D (6 bases). CDR1 is LNHDA and CDR2 is SQIVND in the germline V gene (reference sequence). The CDR3 spans 13 residues. The V end was cut by 6 bases, the J end by 7 bases, with 13 bases between. The whole variable domain, filled in from reference TRBV19 and TRBJ1-5, reads DGGITQSPKYLFRKEGQNVTLSCEQNLNHDAMYWYRQDPGQGLRLIYYSQIVNDFQKGDIAEGYSVSREKKESFPLTVTSAQKNPTAFYLCASSEGGRQPQHFGDGTRLSIL.

This clonotype was counted ten times or more. The chain uses TRBV9 and TRBJ2-1, with TRBD2 matching over 13 bases. Germline CDR1 SGDLS, CDR2 YYNGEE. V was pared by 2 bases and J by 6 bases, with 5 bases of the junction left unmatched. The CDR3 runs 16 residues. For the CDR3, the DNA is TGTGCCAGCAGCGTCCGACTAGCGGGGGGCCGCAATGAGCAGTTCTTC. The encoded protein is CASSVRLAGGRNEQFF.

This clonotype was observed many times. The chain is built from TRBV5-5 and TRBJ1-5; 8 bases agree with TRBD1. V gave up 4 bases and J gave up 3 bases; unmatched junction bases: 6. Germline CDR1 is SGHKS and CDR2 is YYEKEE (reference sequence). The CDR3 has 15 residues. This chain's CDR3 is CASSRTGGDNQPQHF. In DNA, the CDR3 is TGTGCCAGCAGCCGAACAGGGGGGGACAATCAGCCCCAGCATTTT.

The rearrangement joins TRBV20-1 to TRBJ2-7, with 12 nucleotides matching TRBD1. The V and J ends lost 8 bases and 7 bases, in that order; junction bases with no gene match: 6. CDR3 length: 12 residues. In germline, CDR1 is DFQATT, CDR2 SNEGSKA (reference sequence). CDR3 DNA sequence: TGCAGTCCCTGGGACAGGGGGCGGGAGCAGTACTTC. Translated: CSPWDRGREQYF.

The rearrangement joins TRBV24-1 to TRBJ2-7; no clear D. In germline, CDR1 is KGHDR, CDR2 SFDVKD. The V and J ends lost 1 base and 3 bases respectively, with 3 bases between them. The CDR3 totals 12 residues. CDR3 in amino acids: CATSDLVYEQYF. The CDR3 nucleotides are TGTGCCACCAGTGATTTAGTCTACGAGCAGTACTTC.

The table lists this clonotype with many counts. The rearrangement joins TRBV7-9 to TRBJ2-7, with D uncertain. The germline V gene encodes CDR1 SEHNR and CDR2 FQNEAQ (reference sequence). The CDR3 runs to 12 residues. V was trimmed by 3 bases and J by 4 bases, leaving 7 bases between them. CDR3 region: CASSFHGYEQYF. The DNA for the CDR3 is TGTGCCAGCAGCTTTCACGGGTACGAGCAGTACTTC. Complete variable domain (other parts from reference TRBV7-9 and TRBJ2-7): DTGVSQNPRHKITKRGQNVTFRCDPISEHNRLYWYRQTLGQGPEFLTYFQNEAQLEKSRLLSDRFSAERPKGSFSTLEIQRTEQGDSAMYLCASSFHGYEQYFGPGTRLTVT.

This clonotype appeared many times. The rearrangement uses TRBV6-2 or TRBV6-3 and TRBJ2-4; D may match TRBD1 or TRBD2 (5 bases each). The V end lost 0 bases, the J end lost 5 bases, and 5 bases lay between the germline ends. The CDR3 runs 13 residues. CDR1 is MNHEY, CDR2 SVGEGT, per germline. The CDR3 DNA sequence: TGTGCCAGCAGTTACTCGGGACAAAACATTCAGTACTTC. This sequence encodes CASSYSGQNIQYF.

A remark on this clonotype: With a much larger clone just one base away, this may be a read error. CDR3 loop: CASSGASSTSYNEQFF. CDR3 nucleotides: TGTGCCAGCAGTGGAGCTAGTTCAACCTCCTACAATGAGCAGTTCTTC. The chain recombines TRBV6-1 with TRBJ2-1; D is undetermined. V lost 4 bases and J 0 bases, leaving 13 bases between the germline ends. CDR3 length equals 16 residues. CDR1 and CDR2 from the germline V gene are MNHNS and SASEGT.

This clonotype was observed many times. The J gene is TRBJ2-2, the V gene TRBV12-3 or TRBV12-4, with D perhaps matching TRBD1 (5 bases). Trimming shortened V by 1 base and J by 4 bases, and 7 bases separated the two germline ends. CDR3 length: 14 amino acids. CDR3 region: CASSLGQGTGELFF. CDR3 DNA sequence: TGTGCCAGCAGTTTAGGGCAGGGCACCGGGGAGCTGTTTTTT.

The chain recombines TRBV19 with TRBJ1-3, with D possibly matching TRBD1 (5 bases). The CDR3 loop spans 14 amino acids. V lost 3 bases and J 2 bases, leaving 8 bases between the germline ends. Germline V gene data show CDR1 as LNHDA and CDR2 as SQIVND (reference sequence). This CDR3 reads CASSMQGPGNTIYF. DNA of the CDR3: TGTGCCAGTAGTATGCAGGGACCTGGAAACACCATATATTTT.

This clonotype came up once. The chain couples TRBV19 to TRBJ2-7; 11 bases fit TRBD1. Germline assignment: CDR1 LNHDA and CDR2 SQIVND (reference sequence). This CDR3 has 13 amino acids. V lost 9 bases to trimming and J lost 2 bases; unmatched junction nucleotides: 3. The CDR3 DNA follows: TGTGCCAGCTGGGGACAGGGGGCCTACGAGCAGTACTTC. It codes for CASWGQGAYEQYF. Supplemented by reference TRBV19 and TRBJ2-7, the full variable domain reads DGGITQSPKYLFRKEGQNVTLSCEQNLNHDAMYWYRQDPGQGLRLIYYSQIVNDFQKGDIAEGYSVSREKKESFPLTVTSAQKNPTAFYLCASWGQGAYEQYFGPGTRLTVT.

Comments on this clonotype: A read error is possible here, since a much larger clone lies one base away. No conserved phenylalanine or tryptophan is present at the end of the CDR3, so a read error is the likely explanation. The V call is TRBV12-3 or TRBV12-4, the J call TRBJ1-1, with D perhaps matching TRBD1 (6 bases). Trimming took off 3 bases at V and 1 base at J, with 12 bases between the two ends. The CDR3 loop spans 15 amino acids. The CDR3 region has the DNA TGTGCCAGCAGTTTTCGGGGACACAGGAACACTGAAGCTTTCCTT. This translates into CASSFRGHRNTEAFL.

The CDR3 DNA follows: TGCAGTGCTAGATCTAGCGGGAAAGCAGATACGCAGTATTTT. This translates into CSARSSGKADTQYF. The rearrangement joins TRBV20-1 to TRBJ2-3; 9 bases align to TRBD2. The CDR3 is 14 amino acids. The V and J ends lost 2 bases and 4 bases, in that order; junction bases with no gene match: 4. Per germline, CDR1 DFQATT and CDR2 SNEGSKA (reference sequence).

In its sample, this clonotype was seen many times. The chain carries TRBV6-5 and TRBJ1-1; 7 bases are a match to TRBD1. The trim removed 5 bases at V and 5 bases at J, leaving 11 bases unmatched. CDR1 MNHEY and CDR2 SVGAGI come from the germline V gene. The CDR3 sequence is 15 residues long. The CDR3 here is CASSPLQGGKTEAFF. CDR3 sequence (DNA): TGTGCCAGCAGTCCACTCCAGGGGGGGAAGACTGAAGCTTTCTTT.

A note on this clonotype: The germline gene is not matched at one end of the junction; a read error may be the cause. CDR3 amino acids: CASSQGTGGSYEQHF. DNA for the CDR3: TGTGCCAGCAGCCAAGGGACAGGGGGCTCGTACGAGCAGCACTTC. The chain employs TRBV4-2 and TRBJ2-7, with 11 bases identical to TRBD1. Germline assignment: CDR1 LGHNA and CDR2 YNFKEQ. There are 15 residues in the CDR3.

The genes are TRBV6-2 or TRBV6-3 and TRBJ1-2, with D unresolved. Germline CDR1 reads MNHEY; CDR2 reads SVGEGT. The ends were cut back, 8 bases at V and 2 bases at J, with 12 bases in the middle. The CDR3 has 13 residues. CDR3 sequence reads: CASGNSGNYGYTF. The DNA of the CDR3 is TGTGCCAGCGGGAACAGCGGCAACTATGGCTACACCTTC.

The table lists this clonotype with a count of one. The chain links TRBV20-1 to TRBJ1-2, with 9 bases that match TRBD1. The CDR3 length is 16 residues. J lost 5 bases, V lost 2 bases, and 12 bases had no gene match. CDR1 is DFQATT and CDR2 is SNEGSKA in the germline V gene (reference sequence). The CDR3 loop reads CSARLPLTGGWYGYTF. The CDR3 DNA reads TGCAGTGCTAGACTACCTTTGACAGGGGGTTGGTATGGCTACACCTTC.

On this clonotype: No conserved phenylalanine or tryptophan is present at the end of the CDR3, so a read error is the likely explanation. This chain joins TRBV5-1 and TRBJ2-7; D tentatively fits TRBD1 or TRBD2 (5 bases each). This CDR3 has 13 residues. Germline V gene lookup returns CDR1 SGHRS and CDR2 YFSETQ. Trimming shortened V by 0 bases and J by 2 bases, and 6 bases separated the two germline ends. The CDR3 DNA follows: TGCGCCAGCAGCTTGGGGGACGCCTACGAGCAGTACCTC. Protein sequence: CASSLGDAYEQYL.

On this clonotype itself: This may be a read error, as it is one base from a much larger clone. The J gene is TRBJ2-1, the V gene TRBV5-4; 7 bases map to TRBD1. The CDR3 length is 18 residues. Germline V gene lookup returns CDR1 SGHNT and CDR2 YYREEE (reference sequence). CDR3 in DNA: TGTGCCAGCAGCTTCCTATCGACCGGGACAGTGACCTACAATGAGCAGCTCTTC. Protein: CASSFLSTGTVTYNEQLF.

The chain combines TRBV20-1 with TRBJ2-1; the D is unclear. Trimming shortened V by 3 bases and J by 0 bases, and 9 bases separated the two germline ends. Germline V CDR1 and CDR2: DFQATT, SNEGSKA (reference sequence). This CDR3 comprises 14 residues. DNA of the CDR3: TGCAGTGCTAGTACTGCTCGCTCCTACAATGAGCAGTTCTTC. It is translated as CSASTARSYNEQFF.

CDR3 bases: TGTGCCAGCAGGGACAGGGCGCCCTATGGCTACACCTTC. Protein product: CASRDRAPYGYTF. This chain joins TRBV2 and TRBJ1-2; 8 nucleotides line up with TRBD1. CDR1 and CDR2 from the germline V gene are SNHLY and FYNNEI. V lost 6 bases and J lost 4; bases outside the gene matches: 4. CDR3 length: 13 amino acids.

As for this clonotype: One end of the junction fails to match germline, which may point to a read error. The V call is TRBV2, the J call TRBJ2-2; D possibly corresponds to TRBD1 (7 bases). CDR3 size: 14 residues. Germline values: CDR1 SNHLY, CDR2 FYNNEI. Here the CDR3 reads CATSVAGGSGELFF. The DNA for the CDR3 is TGTGCCACCAGTGTGGCAGGGGGGTCCGGGGAGCTGTTTTTT.

This chain connects TRBV25-1 to TRBJ1-6; D gene uncertain. Trimming stripped 1 base from V and 0 bases from J, with 7 bases between. The CDR3 is 16 residues long. The germline CDR1 and CDR2 sequences are MGHDK and SYGVNS. CDR3 residues: CASSELESSYNSPLHF. Written as DNA, the CDR3 is TGTGCCAGCAGTGAATTGGAGAGCTCCTATAATTCACCCCTCCACTTT.

This chain connects TRBV7-2 to TRBJ2-3, with D perhaps TRBD2 (6 bases). Germline CDR1 reads SGHTA; CDR2 reads FQGNSA. The V end was cut by 0 bases, the J end by 4 bases, with 14 bases between. The CDR3 is made up of 16 amino acids. The CDR3 spells CASSLASRRVADTQYF. The CDR3 coding sequence is TGTGCCAGCAGCTTAGCTAGCCGGAGGGTGGCAGATACGCAGTATTTT.

V and J are TRBV7-2 and TRBJ1-1, with D uncertain. Trimming stripped 1 base from V and 4 bases from J, with 13 bases between. The CDR3 contains 15 residues. Germline assignment: CDR1 SGHTA and CDR2 FQGNSA. The CDR3 DNA reads as TGTGCCAGCAGCTTAGTTGCCGACCCCAGCACTGAAGCTTTCTTT. It yields the protein CASSLVADPSTEAFF.